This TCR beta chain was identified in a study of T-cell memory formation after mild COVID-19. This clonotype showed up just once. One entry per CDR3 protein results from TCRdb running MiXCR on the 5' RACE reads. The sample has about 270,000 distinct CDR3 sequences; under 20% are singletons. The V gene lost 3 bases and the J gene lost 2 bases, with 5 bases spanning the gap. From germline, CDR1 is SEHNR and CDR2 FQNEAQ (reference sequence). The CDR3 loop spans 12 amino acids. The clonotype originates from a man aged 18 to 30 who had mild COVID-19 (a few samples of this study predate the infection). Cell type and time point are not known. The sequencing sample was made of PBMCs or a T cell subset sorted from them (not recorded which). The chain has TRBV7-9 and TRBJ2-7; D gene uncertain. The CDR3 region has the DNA TGTGCCAGCAGCTTTGTGACCTACGAGCAGTACTTC. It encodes CASSFVTYEQYF.